The rows below give T cell receptor beta chains drawn from one sample of a study of T cell responses to AZD1222 COVID-19 vaccine. Sequencing used immunoSEQ multiplex PCR; TCRdb keeps in-frame clones, though not all of them. This sample has 150,000 or so clones; about 90% occur once, and the top ten carry 4% to 6%. The source material was peripheral blood, sampled on day 0 of AZD1222 vaccination. These receptors originate from an adult in good health. The CDR3 runs from the conserved cysteine through the conserved F or W. A D gene is named only where the DNA matches it firmly. Size values are once, few and many counts, or a class for expanded clones, and some rows have none.

abundance	v_gene	d_gene	j_gene	CDR3nt	CDR3aa
-	TRBV10-3	-	TRBJ1-2	TGTGCCATCAGTGATGGGGATGGCTACACCTTC	CAISDGDGYTF
-	TRBV7-2	-	TRBJ2-7	TGTGCCAGCACCGAGAAGGGGGAAGACATGACCTCCTACGAGCAGTACTTC	CASTEKGEDMTSYEQYF
-	TRBV6-6	-	TRBJ2-7	TGTGCCAGCAGTTACTCGGATCCCTACCCTGCCTACGAGCAGTACTTC	CASSYSDPYPAYEQYF
-	TRBV7-2	TRBD1	TRBJ2-7	TGTGCCAGCAGCTTAAGGACAGGGAGCGCTTCCTACGAGCAGTACTTC	CASSLRTGSASYEQYF
-	TRBV7-6	-	TRBJ2-1	TGTGCCAGCCGACGGGGCGGCGAGGGCCGGAATGAGCAGTTCTTC	CASRRGGEGRNEQFF
-	TRBV27	TRBD1	TRBJ1-4	TGTGCCAGCAGGCCCACAGGGGTGGAAAAACTGTTTTTT	CASRPTGVEKLFF
-	TRBV11-2	-	TRBJ1-2	TGTGCCAGCAGCCTAGACAGTAACTATGGCTACACCTTC	CASSLDSNYGYTF
-	TRBV2	-	TRBJ2-7	TGTGCCAGCAGTGACAGGGTTAGGCAGTACTTC	CASSDRVRQYF
few	TRBV20-1	-	TRBJ1-2	TGCAGTGCACGGGGCCTCCATGGCTACACCTTC	CSARGLHGYTF
-	TRBV7-3	-	TRBJ2-1	TGTGCCAGCAGCTTAACAGGGAATGAGCAGTTCTTC	CASSLTGNEQFF
-	TRBV6-4	-	TRBJ2-1	TGTGCCAGTATAGACATAGCCCTATTAAATGAGCAGTTCTTC	CASIDIALLNEQFF
-	TRBV19	-	TRBJ1-6	TGTGCCAGTAGCCCATTACAGGATTCACCCCTCCACTTT	CASSPLQDSPLHF
-	TRBV7-9	-	TRBJ2-4	TGTGCCAGCAGCCCCCGGGGATTAGCCAAAAACATTCAGTACTTC	CASSPRGLAKNIQYF
-	TRBV4-2	TRBD2	TRBJ2-1	TGTGCCAGCAGCTCACGGGCAGCGGGGGGGATTAGCAATGAGCAGTTCTTC	CASSSRAAGGISNEQFF
-	TRBV4-3	TRBD1	TRBJ2-3	TGCGCCAGCAGCCAAGATTCCAGGGGGCGCGCAGATACGCAGTATTTT	CASSQDSRGRADTQYF
-	TRBV10-3	-	TRBJ1-1	TGTGCCATCAGTGAGTCTGGAAGTTTCACTGAAGCTTTCTTT	CAISESGSFTEAFF
-	TRBV7-8	-	TRBJ2-3	TGTGCCAGCAGCTTAGGCCCATCAACTGATACGCAGTATTTT	CASSLGPSTDTQYF
-	TRBV21-1	-	TRBJ2-1	TGTGCCAGCACCGGGACAGGTTACAATGAGCAGTTCTTC	CASTGTGYNEQFF
-	TRBV10-3	TRBD2	TRBJ2-7	TGTGCCATCAGTGAGTCCCTGACTAGCGCTTACGAGCAGTACTTC	CAISESLTSAYEQYF
-	TRBV19	-	TRBJ1-5	TGTGCCAGTAGGGTCCAGGGGTTTAGCAATCAGCCCCAGCATTTT	CASRVQGFSNQPQHF
few	TRBV7-2	-	TRBJ1-5	TGTGCCAGCAGCTTAGGGGTCCGGGAGGGTCAGCCCCAGCATTTT	CASSLGVREGQPQHF
-	TRBV6-2/TRBV6-3	TRBD2	TRBJ2-7	TGTGCCAGCAGTTACTCTAGCGGGAGCACCTACGAGCAGTACTTC	CASSYSSGSTYEQYF
-	TRBV19	-	TRBJ1-5	TGTGCCAGTAGTTTCGGGACACCAGATCAGCCCCAGCATTTT	CASSFGTPDQPQHF
few	TRBV29-1	-	TRBJ1-1	TGCAGCGTTGTCCCAGGAAACACTGAAGCTTTCTTT	CSVVPGNTEAFF
once	TRBV7-9	-	TRBJ1-4	TGTGCCAGCAGCTTCCGCCAGGGGGAAAAACTGTTTTTT	CASSFRQGEKLFF
once	TRBV11-3	-	TRBJ2-1	TGTGCCAGCAGCTTAGACGGGATCTACAATGAGCAGTTCTTC	CASSLDGIYNEQFF
-	TRBV6-2/TRBV6-3	-	TRBJ1-1	TGTGCCAGCAGTTACTTTTCGGGGAACACTGAAGCTTTCTTT	CASSYFSGNTEAFF